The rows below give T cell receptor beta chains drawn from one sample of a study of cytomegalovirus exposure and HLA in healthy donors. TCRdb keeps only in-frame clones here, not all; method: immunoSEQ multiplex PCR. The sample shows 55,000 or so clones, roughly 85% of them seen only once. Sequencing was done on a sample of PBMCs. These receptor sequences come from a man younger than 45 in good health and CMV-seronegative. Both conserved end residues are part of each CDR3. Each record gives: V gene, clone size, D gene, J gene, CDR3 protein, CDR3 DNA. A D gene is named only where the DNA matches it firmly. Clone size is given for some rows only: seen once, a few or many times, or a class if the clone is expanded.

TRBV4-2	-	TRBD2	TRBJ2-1	CASSQQRTGLAVYEQFF	TGTGCCAGCAGCCAACAGCGGACGGGACTAGCGGTTTATGAGCAGTTCTTC
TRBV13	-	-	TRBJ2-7	CASSFGEYRGDFRGQYYEQYF	TGTGCCAGCAGCTTCGGGGAGTACAGGGGCGATTTTCGGGGGCAATATTACGAGCAGTACTTC
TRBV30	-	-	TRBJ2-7	CAWSVQGGEQYF	TGTGCCTGGAGTGTACAAGGGGGCGAGCAGTACTTC
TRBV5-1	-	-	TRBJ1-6	CASTLQEGDNSPLHF	TGCGCCAGCACCCTGCAGGAGGGTGATAATTCACCCCTCCACTTT
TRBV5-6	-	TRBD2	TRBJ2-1	CASTAGLAAGYEQFF	TGTGCCAGCACCGCAGGACTAGCGGCGGGGTATGAGCAGTTCTTC
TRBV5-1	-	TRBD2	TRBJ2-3	CASSTGLAGNTDTQYF	TGCGCCAGCAGCACTGGACTAGCGGGTAACACAGATACGCAGTATTTT
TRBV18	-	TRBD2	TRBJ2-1	CASSPRTSSGIWNEQFF	TGTGCCAGCTCACCACGAACATCTAGCGGGATTTGGAATGAGCAGTTCTTC
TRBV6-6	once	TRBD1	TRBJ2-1	CASRDPGQATYNEQFF	TGTGCCAGCAGGGATCCGGGACAGGCGACCTACAATGAGCAGTTCTTC
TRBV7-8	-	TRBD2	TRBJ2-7	CASSLGRGGYEQYF	TGTGCCAGCAGCTTAGGACGGGGAGGGTACGAGCAGTACTTC
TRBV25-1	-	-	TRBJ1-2	CASSEGGFYGYTF	TGTGCCAGCAGTGAAGGGGGGTTCTATGGCTACACCTTC
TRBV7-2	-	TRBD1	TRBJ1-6	CASSPGTGDSPLHF	TGTGCCAGCAGCCCCGGGACAGGGGATTCACCCCTCCACTTT
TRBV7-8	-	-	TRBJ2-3	CASSLPTNTQYF	TGTGCCAGCAGCCTACCCACGAATACGCAGTATTTT
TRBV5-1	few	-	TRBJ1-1	CASSLVQGLNTEAFF	TGCGCCAGCAGCTTGGTACAGGGACTAAACACTGAAGCTTTCTTT
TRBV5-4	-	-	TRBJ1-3	CASSSAGSRSGNTIYF	TGTGCCAGCAGCTCGGCGGGCAGCCGCTCTGGAAACACCATATATTTT
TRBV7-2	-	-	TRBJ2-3	CASSLAHGSWRKNTDTQYF	TGTGCCAGCAGCTTAGCGCACGGGTCTTGGCGGAAAAACACAGATACGCAGTATTTT
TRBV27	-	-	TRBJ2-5	CASSFGTPKETQYF	TGTGCCAGCAGTTTCGGGACACCTAAAGAGACCCAGTACTTC
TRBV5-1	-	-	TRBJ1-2	CASSLGTATNYGYTF	TGCGCCAGCAGCTTGGGTACAGCCACTAACTATGGCTACACCTTC
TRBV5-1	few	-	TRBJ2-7	CASSAGIGTYEQYF	TGCGCCAGCAGCGCGGGGATAGGAACGTACGAGCAGTACTTC
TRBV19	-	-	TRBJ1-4	CASSPFMGRGNEKLFF	TGTGCCAGTAGCCCTTTCATGGGCAGGGGAAATGAAAAACTGTTTTTT
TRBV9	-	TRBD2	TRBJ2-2	CATAPGVRGDTGELFF	TGTGCCACCGCGCCTGGGGTGCGGGGGGACACCGGGGAGCTGTTTTTT
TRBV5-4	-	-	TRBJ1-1	CASSLVGARTEAFF	TGTGCCAGCAGCTTGGTGGGGGCACGGACTGAAGCTTTCTTT
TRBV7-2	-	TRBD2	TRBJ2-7	CASSLGPSGEQYF	TGTGCCAGCAGCTTAGGGCCTAGCGGCGAGCAGTACTTC
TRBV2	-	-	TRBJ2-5	CASSVGTPGETQYF	TGTGCCAGCAGTGTCGGGACACCCGGGGAGACCCAGTACTTC
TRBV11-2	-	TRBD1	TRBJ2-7	CASSQTGGGFNEQYF	TGTGCCAGCAGCCAGACAGGGGGCGGTTTCAACGAGCAGTACTTC
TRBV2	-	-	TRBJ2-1	CASSVYPSLGEQFF	TGTGCCAGCAGTGTTTACCCTAGCCTTGGGGAGCAGTTCTTC
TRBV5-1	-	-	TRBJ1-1	CASSFHRRENTEAFF	TGCGCCAGCAGCTTCCACCGACGGGAAAACACTGAAGCTTTCTTT
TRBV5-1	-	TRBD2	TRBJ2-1	CASSSMSSGSDYNEQFF	TGCGCCAGCAGCTCGATGTCTAGCGGGAGTGACTACAATGAGCAGTTCTTC
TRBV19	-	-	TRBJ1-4	CASSSDSGPTNEKLFF	TGTGCCAGTAGTTCGGATTCAGGGCCAACTAATGAAAAACTGTTTTTT
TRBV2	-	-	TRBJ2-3	CASEVLGDTQYF	TGTGCCAGCGAAGTACTAGGGGATACGCAGTATTTT